This T cell receptor (beta chain) was documented in a study of beta chain features in type 1 diabetes. For the study at large: Examination spanned around 110,000,000 sorted cells from all samples. Whole-study results and caveats: A moderate, significant TCRB CDR3 shortening appeared in type 1 diabetes across four CD4+ subsets.

Investigators reverse transcribed all isolated RNA, so they sequenced expressed TCRB transcripts. The data were produced by immunoSEQ multiplex PCR, yet TCRdb's version contains in-frame clones alone and is incomplete. The table has a few hundred thousand clones, approximately 12% seen once; the top ten hold 0.0085% to 0.012%. This clone was detected only a few times. As yet, its antigen is unknown. Sorted CD4+ subsets: naive, central memory, regulatory, stem cell-like memory (CD45RO/CCR7/CD25/CD127/CD95/CD27 panel). The V gene's germline CDR1 is MNHEY and CDR2 SVGAGI. CDR3 size: 15 residues. Trimming shortened V by 10 bases and J by 3 bases, and 16 bases separated the two germline ends.

Material: naive CD4+ T cells from blood. This receptor was taken from a woman between 18 and 29 years old with type 1 diabetes. The rearrangement uses TRBV6-5 and TRBJ2-6; tentative D call: TRBD1 (5 bases). Here the CDR3 DNA reads TGTGCCACCGCGGCTCTGACAGTTGGGGCCAACGTCCTGACTTTC. Translating it yields CATAALTVGANVLTF.